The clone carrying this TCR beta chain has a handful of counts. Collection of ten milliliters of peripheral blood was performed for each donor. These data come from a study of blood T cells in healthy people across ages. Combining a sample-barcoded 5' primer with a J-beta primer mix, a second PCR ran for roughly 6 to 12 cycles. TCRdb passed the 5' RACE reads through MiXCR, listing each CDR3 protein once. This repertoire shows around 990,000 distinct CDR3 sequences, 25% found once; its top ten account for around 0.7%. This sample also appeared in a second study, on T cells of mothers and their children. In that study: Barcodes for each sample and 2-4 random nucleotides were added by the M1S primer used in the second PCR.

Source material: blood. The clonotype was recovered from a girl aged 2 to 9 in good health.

The CDR3 DNA follows: TGCAGCGTTCCTCCAGGAACGGGAGGCTACACCTTC. Protein: CSVPPGTGGYTF. This chain links TRBV29-1 with TRBJ1-2; D is unresolved. V was shortened by 5 bases and J by 8 bases, with 15 bases between the two germline ends. This CDR3 has 12 residues. CDR1 SQVTM and CDR2 ANQGSEA come from the germline V gene.